This TCR beta chain originates from a study of shared clonotypes between healthy human individuals (TCRdb year 2020). Context from the whole study: A couple of women and a few men aged 18 to 49 years were included in the cohort. To estimate repertoire size and how much clonotype sharing occurs between individuals, the study deeply sequenced the blood TCR repertoires of 5 or 6 healthy adults. To increase sequencing depth and limit assay-specific biases, TCR repertoire library preparation and sequencing were carried out by different laboratories using diverse techniques. Leukapheresis yielded between about 0.94 and 8.9 billion PBMCs per donor. Study-level results and caveats: The genetic and exposure-history diversity represented was limited by the small number of donors. Pairwise subsampling led to the expectation that sequencing depth would affect the degree of clonotype sharing among donors. Sampling was restricted to blood, and TCR repertoires in tissue are likely to differ from TCR repertoires in blood.

The donors were healthy, HIV-negative adults with no recently reported acute infections or vaccinations. Only Caucasian adults living in Nashville, Tennessee, USA were represented among the donors. In the unsorted samples, some 94 million PBMCs were counted, and genomic DNA was extracted using the QIAamp DNA Blood Mini kit. After blood collection by leukapheresis, PBMCs were isolated using Ficoll-Histopaque density gradient centrifugation and then cryopreserved in the vapor phase of liquid nitrogen. CDR1 is given as MGHRA and CDR2 as YSYEKL, both from the germline V gene. The CDR3 runs 17 residues from the cysteine to the phenylalanine. Only the CDR3 portion is preserved as DNA: 51 bases, with reading frame beginning at the first base. This clone appeared a few times. What this receptor recognizes is not known. No much larger clonotype is one base removed from it; base qualities were not supplied.

Using the deep immunoSEQ assay, multiplex PCR amplified TCR CDR3 regions from genomic DNA. Genomic DNA extracted from each cell subset was distributed evenly over all wells of several immunoSEQ 96-well plates, and each plate served as one replicate. Each replicate PCR for unsorted PBMC received about 0.3 ug genomic DNA, equal to 30,000 to 35,000 T cell genomes. Genomic DNA from unsorted PBMC was sequenced over ten immunoSEQ deep assay plates. Purified libraries were quantified with a Qubit 3.0 fluorometer, sized on a Bioanalyzer 2100, and re-quantified with the KAPA Library Quantification kit. Every immunoSEQ 96-well plate was sequenced on a dedicated single-read 150-cycle Illumina NextSeq 550 flow cell. Per the source publication's procedure: Because the immunoSEQ output included only junctional sequences and no quality scores, the filtering could not be the same as the filtering used for full-length reads. To assign V/J genes and CDR3, sequences were annotated against IMGT germline references using PyIR, a Python wrapper for IgBLAST v1.9. Reads were removed for weak V/J assignments (E-value above 1e-6), missing CDR3, stop codons, out-of-frame junctions, or ambiguous translated residues. A V3J clonotype was defined by an identical inferred V gene, J gene, and CDR3 amino acid sequence. The percentage overlap between two repertoires was calculated by dividing the number of shared unique clonotypes by the size of the smaller repertoire. Three approaches were used to assess repertoire richness: RTK rarefaction, the Chao1 estimator, and Recon v2.1 estimates of unobserved clonotypes. Here the immuneACCESS table is served through TCRdb, limited to in-frame sequences with V and J called. Missing clones are a known gap in these copies; in checked studies unresolved V genes cover under half, and the rest lacks a known reason. V and J calls and clone size are those listed in that table; D and trimming were worked out from the DNA. This sample comprises about half a million clones, almost 80% of them detected only once. Together, the top ten hold about 12% of the sample.

What was sequenced was PBMCs. In this chain, TRBV4-1 is recombined with TRBJ2-5; 10 junctional bases match TRBD2. The J call is doubtful: the DNA matches TRBJ2-7 better. This clonotype originated in a woman between 40 and 55 years old in good health. Some clones in this sample may be carry-over from other donors' samples. The DNA sequence follows: TGCGCCAGCAGCCAAGGAGCTTTTCGGCTAGCGGGAGTCGAGCAGTACTTC. Translation gives CASSQGAFRLAGVEQYF.